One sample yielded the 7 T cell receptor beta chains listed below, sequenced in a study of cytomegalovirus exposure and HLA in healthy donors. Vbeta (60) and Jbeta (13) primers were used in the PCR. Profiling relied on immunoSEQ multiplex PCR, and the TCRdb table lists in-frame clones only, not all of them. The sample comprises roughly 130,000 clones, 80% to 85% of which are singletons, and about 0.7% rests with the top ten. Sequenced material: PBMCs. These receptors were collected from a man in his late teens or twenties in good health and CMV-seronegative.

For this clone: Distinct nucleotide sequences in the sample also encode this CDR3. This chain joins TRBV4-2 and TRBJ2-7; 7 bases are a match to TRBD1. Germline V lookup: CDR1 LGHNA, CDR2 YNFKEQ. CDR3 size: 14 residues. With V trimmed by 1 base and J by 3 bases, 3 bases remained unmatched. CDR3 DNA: TGTGCCAGCAGCCAAGGGCAGGGGGACTACGAGCAGTACTTC. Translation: CASSQGQGDYEQYF.

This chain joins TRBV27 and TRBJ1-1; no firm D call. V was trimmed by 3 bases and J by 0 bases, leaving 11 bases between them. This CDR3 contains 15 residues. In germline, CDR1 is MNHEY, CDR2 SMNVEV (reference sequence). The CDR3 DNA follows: TGTGCCAGCAGTTTTTCTGAAGACTTGAACACTGAAGCTTTCTTT. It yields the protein CASSFSEDLNTEAFF.

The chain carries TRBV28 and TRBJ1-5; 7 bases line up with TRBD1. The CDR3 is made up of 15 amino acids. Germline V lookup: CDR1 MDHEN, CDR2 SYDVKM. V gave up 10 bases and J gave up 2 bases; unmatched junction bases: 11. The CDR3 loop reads CAIDRVLNRNQPQHF. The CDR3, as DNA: TGTGCCATCGACAGGGTTCTTAATCGCAATCAGCCCCAGCATTTT.

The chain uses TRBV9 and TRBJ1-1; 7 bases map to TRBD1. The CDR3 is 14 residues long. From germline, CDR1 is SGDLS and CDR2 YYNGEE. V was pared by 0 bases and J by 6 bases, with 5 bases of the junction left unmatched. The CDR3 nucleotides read TGTGCCAGCAGCGTAGAAGGGGGCCTGGCTGAAGCTTTCTTT. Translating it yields CASSVEGGLAEAFF.

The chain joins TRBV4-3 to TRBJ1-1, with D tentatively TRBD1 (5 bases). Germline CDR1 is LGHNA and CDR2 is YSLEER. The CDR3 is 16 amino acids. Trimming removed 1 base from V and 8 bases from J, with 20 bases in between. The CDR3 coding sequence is TGCGCCAGCAGCCAAGGGGGCGGGGGAGGGAGCCGGGAAGCTTTCTTT. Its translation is CASSQGGGGGSREAFF.

DNA of the CDR3: TGTGCCAGCAGCCCCCAGGAAGGAGGGGTCACTGAAGCTTTCTTT. Translation gives CASSPQEGGVTEAFF. The V and J genes are TRBV4-2 and TRBJ1-1, with D possibly matching TRBD1 (5 bases). The CDR3 sequence is 15 residues long. V lost 4 bases, J lost 4 bases, and 16 bases lay in between. Germline V gives CDR1 LGHNA, CDR2 YNFKEQ.

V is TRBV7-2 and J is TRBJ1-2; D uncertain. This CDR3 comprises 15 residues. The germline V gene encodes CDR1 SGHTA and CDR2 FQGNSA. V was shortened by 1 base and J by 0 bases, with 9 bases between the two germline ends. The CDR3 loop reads CASSLVGDANYGYTF. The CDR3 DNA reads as TGTGCCAGCAGCTTAGTGGGAGACGCTAACTATGGCTACACCTTC.